This T cell receptor (beta chain) was sequenced during a study of identifying expanded T cells in peripheral blood. The method was immunoSEQ multiplex PCR; TCRdb's version includes in-frame clones alone and lacks a portion of them. The data hold some 95,000 clones, with over 75% observed a single time. This CDR3 is 12 amino acids long. CDR1 is SNHLY and CDR2 is FYNNEI in the germline V gene. Trimming shortened V by 2 bases and J by 4 bases, and 4 bases separated the two germline ends. Healthy donors had no documented immune events, such as infections, while sampled. The sample taken for sequencing was blood. This TCR was recovered from a person aged 18 to 75 in good health. The rearrangement links TRBV2 to TRBJ2-3, with D hard to call. The CDR3 here is CASSEFPDTQYF. In nucleotides, the CDR3 is TGTGCCAGCAGTGAATTCCCAGATACGCAGTATTTT.